The rows below give T cell receptor beta chains drawn from one sample of a study of blood T cells in healthy people across ages. TCRdb itself ran the 5' RACE reads through MiXCR, one entry per CDR3 protein. The sample holds 750,000 to 950,000 distinct CDR3 sequences, roughly 50% seen once. The sequencing input was blood. All receptors derive from a man older than 75 in good health. The CDR3 runs from the conserved cysteine through the conserved F or W. D genes are given only for firm matches. Some rows mark clone size as missing; the rest say once, few, many or name a class of expanded clone.

NA,NA,TRBV5-1,TRBJ1-2,CASSLDRFDYGYTF,TGCGCCAGCAGCTTGGATAGGTTCGACTATGGCTACACCTTC
once,TRBD2,TRBV7-2,TRBJ2-2,CASSLTSGGRGGELFF,TGTGCCAGCAGCTTAACTAGCGGGGGTAGGGGCGGGGAGCTGTTTTTT
NA,NA,TRBV5-5,TRBJ2-1,CASSEDWFYGEQFF,TGTGCCAGCAGCGAAGACTGGTTTTATGGTGAGCAGTTCTTC
NA,TRBD2,TRBV24-1,TRBJ2-1,CATQVGGDYNEQFF,TGTGCCACCCAGGTGGGGGGGGACTACAATGAGCAGTTCTTC
once,NA,TRBV7-2,TRBJ2-5,CASSAPGLETQYF,TGTGCCAGCAGCGCCCCGGGGTTGGAGACCCAGTACTTC
few,NA,TRBV25-1,TRBJ1-2,CASSETGALNYGYTF,TGTGCCAGCAGTGAAACTGGGGCCCTTAACTATGGCTACACCTTC
NA,NA,TRBV4-2,TRBJ2-3,CASSQAAGASTDTQYF,TGTGCCAGCAGCCAAGCAGCAGGGGCTTCCACAGATACGCAGTATTTT
few,NA,TRBV11-2,TRBJ2-7,CASSLGVLGVFSYEQYF,TGTGCCAGCAGCTTAGGCGTCCTGGGGGTTTTCTCCTACGAGCAGTACTTC
NA,NA,TRBV6-7,TRBJ1-5,CASISDQPQHF,TGTGCCAGCATTAGCGATCAGCCCCAGCATTTT
NA,TRBD2,TRBV14,TRBJ2-2,CASSQAPWRETGELFF,TGTGCCAGCAGCCAAGCCCCCTGGCGGGAGACTGGGGAGCTGTTTTTT
NA,NA,TRBV4-2,TRBJ1-2,CASSQDRVVTYGYTF,TGTGCCAGCAGCCAAGATCGGGTAGTAACCTATGGCTACACCTTC
few,NA,TRBV29-1,TRBJ2-1,CSVVGGSRDEQFF,TGCAGCGTTGTAGGCGGGTCTAGGGATGAGCAGTTCTTC
NA,TRBD2,TRBV25-1,TRBJ2-7,CASSRPGTTHEQYF,TGTGCCAGCAGTAGACCCGGGACTACCCACGAGCAGTACTTC
NA,NA,TRBV29-1,TRBJ2-5,CSVAGTNGVQETQYF,TGCAGCGTCGCGGGGACCAATGGGGTCCAAGAGACCCAGTACTTC
NA,NA,TRBV7-4,TRBJ2-2,CASSSGYFTGELFF,TGTGCCAGCAGCTCGGGATATTTCACCGGGGAGCTGTTTTTT
NA,TRBD2,TRBV7-9,TRBJ2-5,CASSLTSGNQETQYF,TGTGCCAGCAGCTTGACTAGCGGAAACCAAGAGACCCAGTACTTC
NA,TRBD2,TRBV7-9,TRBJ2-1,CASSTPGLAVYNEQFF,TGTGCCAGCAGCACTCCAGGACTAGCGGTCTACAATGAGCAGTTCTTC
NA,TRBD2,TRBV20-1,TRBJ2-1,CSASGRLAGGNEQFF,TGCAGTGCCTCAGGGAGGCTAGCGGGAGGAAATGAGCAGTTCTTC
few,TRBD1,TRBV6-6,TRBJ1-1,CASSYRGQTEAFF,TGTGCCAGCAGTTACAGGGGGCAGACTGAAGCTTTCTTT
few,NA,TRBV3-1,TRBJ2-5,CASSSYIAGTYQETQYF,TGTGCCAGCAGCTCCTATATAGCCGGGACCTACCAAGAGACCCAGTACTTC
NA,NA,TRBV5-1,TRBJ1-2,CASTTTSGNYGYTF,TGCGCCAGCACTACGACATCGGGCAACTATGGCTACACCTTC
NA,NA,TRBV7-2,TRBJ2-5,CASRLLGETQYF,TGTGCCAGCAGGCTCCTAGGGGAGACCCAGTACTTC
NA,TRBD2,TRBV5-1,TRBJ2-5,CASSPGLAGRGETQYF,TGCGCCAGCAGCCCGGGACTAGCGGGTAGGGGAGAGACCCAGTACTTC
few,NA,TRBV6-1,TRBJ2-7,CASTAVGPRYEQYF,TGTGCCAGCACCGCCGTTGGACCGAGGTACGAGCAGTACTTC
few,NA,TRBV27,TRBJ1-2,CASSTLRHELGGYTF,TGTGCCAGCAGTACTCTCCGTCACGAACTGGGTGGCTACACCTTC
NA,TRBD1,TRBV5-1,TRBJ2-6,CASWPGGTGANVLTF,TGCGCCAGTTGGCCAGGGGGAACTGGGGCCAACGTCCTGACTTTC
NA,TRBD2,TRBV15,TRBJ2-1,CATSRDIAGGNEQFF,TGTGCCACCAGCAGAGATATAGCGGGAGGGAATGAGCAGTTCTTC
NA,TRBD2,TRBV10-1,TRBJ2-7,CASSTPLEREYYEQYF,TGCGCCAGCAGTACGCCCCTCGAGCGGGAGTACTACGAGCAGTACTTC
NA,NA,TRBV6-4,TRBJ1-1,CASSEQGGRTEAFF,TGTGCCAGCAGTGAACAAGGTGGCCGAACTGAAGCTTTCTTT
NA,NA,TRBV4-2,TRBJ2-1,CASSQGIHSNEQFF,TGTGCCAGCAGCCAAGGAATTCATTCCAATGAGCAGTTCTTC
NA,NA,TRBV21-1,TRBJ2-7,CASSNMRDRVLYEQYF,TGTGCCAGCAGCAACATGAGGGACAGGGTTCTCTACGAGCAGTACTTC
NA,NA,TRBV20-1,TRBJ2-1,CSARGAGQINEQFF,TGCAGTGCTAGGGGTGCGGGACAGATCAATGAGCAGTTCTTC
NA,NA,TRBV15,TRBJ2-7,CATSRDFEQYF,TGTGCCACCAGCAGAGACTTCGAGCAGTACTTC
NA,TRBD1,TRBV28,TRBJ1-1,CASRPAGGYTEAFF,TGTGCCAGCAGGCCCGCAGGGGGTTATACTGAAGCTTTCTTT
NA,NA,TRBV5-1,TRBJ2-1,CASSPTASYNEQFF,TGCGCCAGCAGCCCGACTGCATCCTACAATGAGCAGTTCTTC
few,TRBD2,TRBV24-1,TRBJ2-1,CATSAASGSSYNEQFF,TGTGCCACCAGTGCCGCTAGCGGGAGCTCCTACAATGAGCAGTTCTTC
NA,NA,TRBV25-1,TRBJ1-1,CASSAPSGGSTEAFF,TGTGCCAGCAGTGCCCCTTCCGGAGGGAGCACTGAAGCTTTCTTT
NA,NA,TRBV6-5,TRBJ2-1,CASSPLPDYNEQFF,TGTGCCAGCAGCCCCTTACCGGACTACAATGAGCAGTTCTTC
few,NA,TRBV12-3/TRBV12-4,TRBJ1-1,CASSAGPNTEAFF,TGTGCCAGCAGCGCAGGGCCGAACACTGAAGCTTTCTTT